The 19 T cell receptor beta chains given below trace back to one sample, sequenced in a study of shared clonotypes between healthy human individuals. CD45RO negativity and positive selection for CCR7 defined naive CD8 cells, a population that excluded terminally differentiated effector memory CD45RA+ cells. This table comes from immunoSEQ multiplex PCR, and its TCRdb copy is limited to in-frame clones, with some not included. The table lists about 2.1 million clones, over 85% of them singletons. Sequenced: naive CD8+ T cells from PBMCs. These receptors all come from a man younger than 35 in good health. Some clones in this sample may be carry-over from other donors' samples.

The V and J genes are TRBV15 and TRBJ2-3, with D hard to call. This CDR3 is built from 15 residues. V lost 2 bases and J lost 2, with 11 bases in between. In germline, CDR1 is LNHNV, CDR2 YYDKDF (reference sequence). As DNA, the CDR3 is TGTGCCACCAGCAGATCCCGGACCTACACAGATACGCAGTATTTT. This codes for CATSRSRTYTDTQYF.

The chain combines TRBV21-1 with TRBJ2-1; no check of the table's D call, TRBD2, against the DNA was made. TRBV21-1 is noted as a pseudogene. This CDR3 is 17 amino acids long. DNA of the CDR3: TGTGCCAGCAGCAAAGGCGGCGCTCCAATTAGTGGGAATGAGCAGTTCTTC. This encodes CASSKGGAPISGNEQFF.

The J gene is TRBJ1-2, the V gene TRBV7-9, with a possible D match to TRBD1 (6 bases). CDR3 length: 16 residues. The germline V and J ends were trimmed by 1 base and 6 bases, with 18 bases remaining between them. Germline CDR1 SEHNR, CDR2 FQNEAQ (reference sequence). The CDR3, as DNA: TGTGCCAGCAGCTTAGGACCAGGGGAGAGGGTTGATGGCTACACCTTC. Translation gives CASSLGPGERVDGYTF.

This chain joins TRBV4-3 and TRBJ2-5; D assignment may be TRBD1 or TRBD2 (5 bases each). Germline-derived CDR1 and CDR2 are LGHNA and YSLEER. This CDR3 is 15 amino acids long. V was clipped by 2 bases and J by 3 bases, with 13 bases between them. In nucleotides, the CDR3 is TGCGCCAGCAGCCAAACCGGGACGGAAAAAGAGACCCAGTACTTC. It is translated as CASSQTGTEKETQYF.

V gene TRBV4-3 combines with J gene TRBJ2-2; D is undetermined. This CDR3 spans 16 amino acids. V was clipped by 0 bases and J by 0 bases, with 8 bases between them. Per germline, CDR1 LGHNA and CDR2 YSLEER. The CDR3 region is CASSQEPRSNTGELFF. CDR3 DNA: TGCGCCAGCAGCCAAGAACCCAGGTCGAACACCGGGGAGCTGTTTTTT.

The gene calls are TRBV28 and TRBJ2-7; perhaps TRBD1 as D (6 bases). The germline gives CDR1 MDHEN, CDR2 SYDVKM. This CDR3 is built from 15 residues. With 1 base removed from V and 5 bases from J, the gap between germline ends came to 15 bases. The CDR3 sequence is CASSLYSRGSHEQYF. Here the CDR3 DNA reads TGTGCCAGCAGTTTATATTCCAGGGGCTCGCACGAGCAGTACTTC.

This chain connects TRBV25-1 to TRBJ2-7; 9 bases match TRBD1. This CDR3 is 13 amino acids long. From germline, CDR1 is MGHDK and CDR2 SYGVNS. V lost 8 bases to trimming and J lost 5 bases; unmatched junction nucleotides: 7. The CDR3 loop is CASSDRGVNEQYF. The CDR3 DNA follows: TGTGCCAGCTCGGACAGGGGCGTCAACGAGCAGTACTTC.

The V gene is TRBV14, the J gene TRBJ1-5; possibly TRBD1 for D (6 bases). Trimming stripped 4 bases from V and 3 bases from J, with 16 bases between. The germline gives CDR1 SGHDN, CDR2 FVKESK. The CDR3 is 16 amino acids. DNA of the CDR3: TGTGCCAGCAGCCCTCAGAGGAACAGGGCCAATCAGCCCCAGCATTTT. The encoded protein is CASSPQRNRANQPQHF.

This chain joins TRBV28 and TRBJ2-3, with 7 bases identical to TRBD1. The V and J ends lost 4 bases and 4 bases, in that order; junction bases with no gene match: 5. The CDR3 sequence is 14 residues long. The germline V gene encodes CDR1 MDHEN and CDR2 SYDVKM. Here the CDR3 DNA reads TGTGCCAGCAGTTCCGGACAGGCCCCAGATACGCAGTATTTT. Translation gives CASSSGQAPDTQYF. Drawing the rest from reference TRBV28 and TRBJ2-3, the complete variable domain is DVKVTQSSRYLVKRTGEKVFLECVQDMDHENMFWYRQDPGLGLRLIYFSYDVKMKEKGDIPEGYSVSREKKERFSLILESASTNQTSMYLCASSSGQAPDTQYFGPGTRLTVL.

The chain couples TRBV11-2 to TRBJ2-7, with TRBD2 identical over 10 bases. V lost 1 base and J lost 3; bases outside the gene matches: 3. The V gene's germline CDR1 is SGHAT and CDR2 FQNNGV. This CDR3 has 15 residues. The CDR3, as DNA: TGTGCCAGCAGCTTAGTCAGGACTAGCGGCTACGAGCAGTACTTC. Translated, it gives CASSLVRTSGYEQYF.

Details on this clone: Other nucleotide sequences from this sample produce the same CDR3. This sequence joins TRBV4-1 and TRBJ2-1; D unclear. The CDR3 is 11 amino acids. In germline, CDR1 is MGHRA, CDR2 YSYEKL. Between the trimmed V and J ends, which lost 1 base and 8 bases, there was a span of 3 bases. CDR3 bases: TGCGCCAGCAGCCAAGGTGATGAGCAGTTCTTC. It yields the protein CASSQGDEQFF.

This clone occurred once. This sample includes further DNA sequences coding for the same CDR3. This chain joins TRBV27 and TRBJ2-7; 7 bases are a match to TRBD2. The CDR3 extends over 14 amino acids. Germline V gene lookup returns CDR1 MNHEY and CDR2 SMNVEV (reference sequence). V trimming: 0 bases; J trimming: 3 bases; junction bases outside the gene matches: 2. Here the CDR3 reads CASSLSRGSYEQYF. In DNA form, the CDR3 reads TGTGCCAGCAGTTTATCGCGGGGGAGCTACGAGCAGTACTTC.

With respect to this clone: Sequence at one end of the junction differs from germline and may be a read error. The rearrangement links TRBV6-5 to TRBJ2-5; D uncertain. This CDR3 is 13 amino acids long. Germline V gene data show CDR1 as MNHEY and CDR2 as SVGAGI. The CDR3 spells CASRYSYQETQYF. In nucleotides, the CDR3 is TGTGCCAGCAGGTACTCGTACCAAGAGACCCAGTACTTC.

The chain links TRBV29-1 to TRBJ1-2; D call uncertain. There are 9 residues in the CDR3. Between the trimmed V and J ends, which lost 5 bases and 7 bases, there was a span of 5 bases. Germline lookup yields CDR1 SQVTM and CDR2 ANQGSEA. CDR3 nucleotide sequence: TGCAGCGTTTCTGGTGGCTACACCTTC. Its protein product is CSVSGGYTF.

The chain has TRBV11-2 and TRBJ2-7, with 9 bases fitting TRBD2. The CDR3 length is 18 residues. CDR1 and CDR2 from the germline V gene are SGHAT and FQNNGV. V lost 5 bases, J lost 0 bases, and 14 bases stayed unmatched. The chain's CDR3 is CASSRGPKVAGDSYEQYF. The CDR3 DNA is TGTGCCAGCAGCCGAGGTCCCAAAGTAGCGGGGGACTCCTACGAGCAGTACTTC.

The V and J genes are TRBV19 and TRBJ1-5; the D gene is possibly TRBD1 (6 bases). V was shortened by 7 bases and J by 3 bases, with 28 bases between the two germline ends. The CDR3 sequence is 19 residues long. In germline, CDR1 is LNHDA, CDR2 SQIVND (reference sequence). DNA for the CDR3: TGTGCCAGTACCCTGGGGGCAGGAGAAGAATCGCCGTTCAATCAGCCCCAGCATTTT. As protein: CASTLGAGEESPFNQPQHF.

V is TRBV7-9 and J is TRBJ2-1; D unclear. The germline CDR1 and CDR2 sequences are SEHNR and FQNEAQ (reference sequence). V lost 1 base and J 10 bases, leaving 14 bases between the germline ends. The CDR3 spans 14 residues. The CDR3 loop is CASSLGGQVEEQFF. As DNA, the CDR3 is TGTGCCAGCAGCTTAGGTGGGCAGGTCGAAGAGCAGTTCTTC.

This CDR3 is CASSLTGTGAYEQYF. For the CDR3, the DNA is TGTGCCAGCAGCCTCACCGGGACAGGGGCCTACGAGCAGTACTTC. The chain carries TRBV7-2 and TRBJ2-7, with TRBD1 identical over 10 bases. V shed 5 bases and J 2 bases; nucleotides not matched to a gene: 6. Germline V lookup: CDR1 SGHTA, CDR2 FQGNSA. The CDR3 totals 15 residues.

V usage is TRBV27 and J usage is TRBJ2-1; 8 positions agree with TRBD2. CDR1 is MNHEY, CDR2 SMNVEV, per germline (reference sequence). V lost 5 bases, J lost 0 bases, and 9 bases stayed unmatched. This CDR3 is built from 17 residues. The CDR3 DNA sequence: TGTGCCAGCAGTCCCCAGCGGGGGTTTTTCTCCTACAATGAGCAGTTCTTC. It yields the protein CASSPQRGFFSYNEQFF.